This T cell receptor beta chain was recovered during a study of cytomegalovirus exposure and HLA in healthy donors. CDR1 and CDR2 (germline): SGHDT, YYEEEE. The CDR3 is 13 residues long. The V and J ends lost 4 bases and 1 base respectively, with 9 bases between them. PCR primers comprised 60 Vbeta and 13 Jbeta primers. TCRdb's table, derived via immunoSEQ multiplex PCR, lists solely in-frame clones and lacks some. This table holds under 300,000 clones, over 90% found once. The chain recombines TRBV5-6 with TRBJ2-7, with D hard to call. Material for sequencing was PBMCs. The receptor's source is a girl aged 2 to 10 in good health and CMV-seronegative. The DNA of the CDR3 is TGTGCCAGCAGCCCTACAGATTCCTACGAGCAGTACTTC. Translating gives CASSPTDSYEQYF.